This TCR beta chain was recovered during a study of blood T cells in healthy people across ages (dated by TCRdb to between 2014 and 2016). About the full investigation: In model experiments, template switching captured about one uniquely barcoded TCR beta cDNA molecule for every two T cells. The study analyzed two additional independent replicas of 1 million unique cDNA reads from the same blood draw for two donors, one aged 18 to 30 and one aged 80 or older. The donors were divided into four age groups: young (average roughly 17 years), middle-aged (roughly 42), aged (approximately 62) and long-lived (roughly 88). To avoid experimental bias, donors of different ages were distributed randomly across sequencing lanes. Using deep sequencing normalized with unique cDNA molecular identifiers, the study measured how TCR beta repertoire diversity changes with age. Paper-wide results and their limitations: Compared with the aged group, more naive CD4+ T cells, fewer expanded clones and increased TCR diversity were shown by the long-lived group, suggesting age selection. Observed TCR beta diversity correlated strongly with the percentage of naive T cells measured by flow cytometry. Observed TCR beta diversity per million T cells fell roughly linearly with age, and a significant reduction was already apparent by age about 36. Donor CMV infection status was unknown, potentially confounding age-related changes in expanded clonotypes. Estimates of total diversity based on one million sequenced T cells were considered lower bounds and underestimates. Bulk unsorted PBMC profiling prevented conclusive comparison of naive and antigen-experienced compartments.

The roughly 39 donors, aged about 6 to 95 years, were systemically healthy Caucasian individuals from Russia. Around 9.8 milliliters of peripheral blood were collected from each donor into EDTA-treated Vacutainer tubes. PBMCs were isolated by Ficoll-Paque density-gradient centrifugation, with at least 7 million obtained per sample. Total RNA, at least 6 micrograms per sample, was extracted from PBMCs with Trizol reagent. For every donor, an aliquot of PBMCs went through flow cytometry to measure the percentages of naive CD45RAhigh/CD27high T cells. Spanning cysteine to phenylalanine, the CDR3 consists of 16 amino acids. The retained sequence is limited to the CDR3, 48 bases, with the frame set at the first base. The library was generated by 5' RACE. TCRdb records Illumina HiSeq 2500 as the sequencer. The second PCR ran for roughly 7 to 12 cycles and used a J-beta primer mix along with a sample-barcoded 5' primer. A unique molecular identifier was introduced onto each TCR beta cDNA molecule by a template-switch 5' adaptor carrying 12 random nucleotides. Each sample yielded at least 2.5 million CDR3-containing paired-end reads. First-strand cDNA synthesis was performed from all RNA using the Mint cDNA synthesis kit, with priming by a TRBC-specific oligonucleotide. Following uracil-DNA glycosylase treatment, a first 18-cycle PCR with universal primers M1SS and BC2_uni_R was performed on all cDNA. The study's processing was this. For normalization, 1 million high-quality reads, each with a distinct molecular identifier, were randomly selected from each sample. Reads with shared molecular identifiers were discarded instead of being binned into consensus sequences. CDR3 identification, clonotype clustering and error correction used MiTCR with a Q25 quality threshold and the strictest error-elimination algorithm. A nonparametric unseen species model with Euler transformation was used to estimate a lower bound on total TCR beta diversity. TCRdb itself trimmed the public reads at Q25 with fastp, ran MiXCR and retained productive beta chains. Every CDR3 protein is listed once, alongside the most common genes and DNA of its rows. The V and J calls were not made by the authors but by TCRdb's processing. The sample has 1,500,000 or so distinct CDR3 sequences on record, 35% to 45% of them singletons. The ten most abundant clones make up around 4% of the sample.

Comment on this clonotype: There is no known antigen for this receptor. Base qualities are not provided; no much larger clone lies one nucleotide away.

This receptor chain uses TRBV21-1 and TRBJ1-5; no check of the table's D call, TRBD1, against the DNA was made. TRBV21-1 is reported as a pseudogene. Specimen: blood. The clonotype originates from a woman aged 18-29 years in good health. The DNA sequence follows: TGTGCCAGCAGCAACAACAGGGGGAGCAGAGATCAGCCCCAGCATTTT. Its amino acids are CASSNNRGSRDQPQHF.